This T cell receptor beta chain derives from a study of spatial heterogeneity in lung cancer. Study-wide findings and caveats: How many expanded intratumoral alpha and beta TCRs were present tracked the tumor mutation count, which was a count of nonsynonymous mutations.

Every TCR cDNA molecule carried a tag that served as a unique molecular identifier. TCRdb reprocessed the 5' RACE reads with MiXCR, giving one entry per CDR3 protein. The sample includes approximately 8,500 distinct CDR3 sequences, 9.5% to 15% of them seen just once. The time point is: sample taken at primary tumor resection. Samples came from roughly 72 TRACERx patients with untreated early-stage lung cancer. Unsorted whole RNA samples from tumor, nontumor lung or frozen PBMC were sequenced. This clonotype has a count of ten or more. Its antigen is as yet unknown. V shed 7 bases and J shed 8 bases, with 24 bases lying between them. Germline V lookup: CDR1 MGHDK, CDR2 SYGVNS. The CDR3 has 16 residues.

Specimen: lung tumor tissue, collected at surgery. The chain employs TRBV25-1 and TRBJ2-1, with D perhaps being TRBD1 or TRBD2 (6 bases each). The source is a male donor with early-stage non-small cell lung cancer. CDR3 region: CASTHPGGAEQDEQFF. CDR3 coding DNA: TGTGCCAGCACTCACCCCGGGGGCGCCGAGCAGGATGAGCAGTTCTTC.